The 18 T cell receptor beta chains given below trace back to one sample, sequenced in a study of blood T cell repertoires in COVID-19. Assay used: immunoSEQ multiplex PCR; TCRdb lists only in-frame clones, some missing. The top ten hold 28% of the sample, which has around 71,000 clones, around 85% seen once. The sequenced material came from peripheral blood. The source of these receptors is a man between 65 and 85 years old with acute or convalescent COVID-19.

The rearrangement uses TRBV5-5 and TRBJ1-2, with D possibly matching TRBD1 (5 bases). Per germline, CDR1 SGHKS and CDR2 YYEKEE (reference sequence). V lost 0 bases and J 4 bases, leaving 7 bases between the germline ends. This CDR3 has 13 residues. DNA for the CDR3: TGTGCCAGCAGCTTGGCGGGGGGCTATGGCTACACCTTC. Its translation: CASSLAGGYGYTF.

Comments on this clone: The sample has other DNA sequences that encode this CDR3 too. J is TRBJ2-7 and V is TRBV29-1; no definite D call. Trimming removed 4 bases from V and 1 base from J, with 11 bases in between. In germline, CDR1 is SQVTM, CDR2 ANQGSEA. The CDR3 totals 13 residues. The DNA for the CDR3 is TGCAGCGTTGGGAGCCTCCTGTCCTACGAGCAGTACTTC. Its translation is CSVGSLLSYEQYF.

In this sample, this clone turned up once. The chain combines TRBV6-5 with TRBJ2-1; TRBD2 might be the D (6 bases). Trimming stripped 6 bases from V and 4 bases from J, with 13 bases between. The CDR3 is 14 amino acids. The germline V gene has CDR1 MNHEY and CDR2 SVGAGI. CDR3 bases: TGTGCCAGCAGAGTCCTAGCGCCGTACAATGAGCAGTTCTTC. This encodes CASRVLAPYNEQFF.

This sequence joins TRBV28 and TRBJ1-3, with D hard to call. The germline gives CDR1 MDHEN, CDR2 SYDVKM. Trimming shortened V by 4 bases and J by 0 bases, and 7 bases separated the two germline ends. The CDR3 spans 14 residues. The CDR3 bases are TGTGCCAGCAGTTCGGGAGACTCTGGAAACACCATATATTTT. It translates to CASSSGDSGNTIYF.

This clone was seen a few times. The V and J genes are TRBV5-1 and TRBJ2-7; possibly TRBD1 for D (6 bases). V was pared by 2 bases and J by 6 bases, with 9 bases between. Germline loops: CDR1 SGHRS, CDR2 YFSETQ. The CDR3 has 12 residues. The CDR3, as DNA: TGCGCCAGCAGCTTACAGGGCTCCGAGCAGTACTTC. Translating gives CASSLQGSEQYF.

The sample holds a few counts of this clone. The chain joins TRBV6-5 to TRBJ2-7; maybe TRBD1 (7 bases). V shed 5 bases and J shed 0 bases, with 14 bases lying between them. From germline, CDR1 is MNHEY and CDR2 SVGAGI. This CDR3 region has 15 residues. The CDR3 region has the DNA TGTGCCAGCAGTCTCAGACAGGGAGGCTCCTACGAGCAGTACTTC. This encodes CASSLRQGGSYEQYF.

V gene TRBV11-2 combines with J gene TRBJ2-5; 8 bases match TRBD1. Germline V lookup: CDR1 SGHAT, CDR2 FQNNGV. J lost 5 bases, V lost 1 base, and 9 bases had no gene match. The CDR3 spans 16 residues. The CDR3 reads CASSLGTGGVWETQYF. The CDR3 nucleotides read TGTGCCAGCAGCTTAGGTACAGGGGGAGTATGGGAGACCCAGTACTTC.

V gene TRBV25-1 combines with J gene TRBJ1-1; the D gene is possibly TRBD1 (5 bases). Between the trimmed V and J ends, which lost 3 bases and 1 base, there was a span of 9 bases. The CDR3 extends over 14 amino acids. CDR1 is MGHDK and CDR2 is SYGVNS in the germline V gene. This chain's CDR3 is CASSDITGNTEAFF. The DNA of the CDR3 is TGTGCCAGCAGTGACATTACAGGGAACACTGAAGCTTTCTTT.

The CDR3 nucleotides are TGTGCCAGCAGTTACCTGGACACTGCTTATAGCAATCAGCCCCAGCATTTT. It is translated as CASSYLDTAYSNQPQHF. This chain joins TRBV6-2 or TRBV6-3 and TRBJ1-5, with D perhaps TRBD1 (5 bases). Germline CDR1 is MNHEY and CDR2 is SVGEGT. The germline V and J ends were trimmed by 2 bases and 0 bases, with 14 bases remaining between them. The CDR3 covers 17 residues.

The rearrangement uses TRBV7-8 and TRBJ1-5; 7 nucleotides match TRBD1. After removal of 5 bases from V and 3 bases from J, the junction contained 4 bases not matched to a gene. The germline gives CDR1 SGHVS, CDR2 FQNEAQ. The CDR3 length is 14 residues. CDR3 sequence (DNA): TGTGCCAGCAGCCGTGACAGGGTCAATCAGCCCCAGCATTTT. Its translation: CASSRDRVNQPQHF.

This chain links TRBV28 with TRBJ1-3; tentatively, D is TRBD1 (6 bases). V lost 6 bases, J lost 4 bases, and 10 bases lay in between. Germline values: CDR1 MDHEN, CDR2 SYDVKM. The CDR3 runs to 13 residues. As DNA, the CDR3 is TGTGCCAGCAGAGCGACAGGAGGAAACACCATATATTTT. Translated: CASRATGGNTIYF.

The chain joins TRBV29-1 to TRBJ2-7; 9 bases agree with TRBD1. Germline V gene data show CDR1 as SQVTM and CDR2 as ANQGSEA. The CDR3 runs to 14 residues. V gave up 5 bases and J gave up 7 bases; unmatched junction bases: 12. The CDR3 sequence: CSVTPVTGGREQYF. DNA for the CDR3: TGCAGCGTTACCCCGGTGACAGGGGGTCGGGAGCAGTACTTC.

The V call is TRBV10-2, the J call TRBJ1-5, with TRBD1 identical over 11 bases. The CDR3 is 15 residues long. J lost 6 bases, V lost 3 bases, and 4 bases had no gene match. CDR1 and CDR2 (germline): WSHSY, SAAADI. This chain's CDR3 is CASSDGGTGGQPQHF. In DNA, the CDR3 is TGCGCCAGCAGTGATGGTGGGACAGGGGGTCAGCCCCAGCATTTT.

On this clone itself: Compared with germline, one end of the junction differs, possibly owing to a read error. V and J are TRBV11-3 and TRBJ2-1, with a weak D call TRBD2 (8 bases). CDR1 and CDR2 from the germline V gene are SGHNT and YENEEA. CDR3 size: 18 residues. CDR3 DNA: TGTGCCAGCAGCCCTGACAGGGTAGGGACTAGGAAGTACAGTGAGCAGTTCTTC. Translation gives CASSPDRVGTRKYSEQFF.

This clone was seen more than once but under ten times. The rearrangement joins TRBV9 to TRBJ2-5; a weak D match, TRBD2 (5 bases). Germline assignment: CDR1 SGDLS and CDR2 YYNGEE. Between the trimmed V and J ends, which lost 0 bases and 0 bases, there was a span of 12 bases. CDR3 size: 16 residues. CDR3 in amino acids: CASSVGESHYQETQYF. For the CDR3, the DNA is TGTGCCAGCAGCGTAGGGGAGAGCCACTACCAAGAGACCCAGTACTTC.

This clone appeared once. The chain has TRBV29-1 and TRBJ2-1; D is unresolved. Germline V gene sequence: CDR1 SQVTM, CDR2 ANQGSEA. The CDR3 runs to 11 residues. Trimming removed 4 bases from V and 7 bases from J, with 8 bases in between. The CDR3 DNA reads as TGCAGCGTTGGCTCGAGAAATGAGCAGTTCTTC. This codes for CSVGSRNEQFF.

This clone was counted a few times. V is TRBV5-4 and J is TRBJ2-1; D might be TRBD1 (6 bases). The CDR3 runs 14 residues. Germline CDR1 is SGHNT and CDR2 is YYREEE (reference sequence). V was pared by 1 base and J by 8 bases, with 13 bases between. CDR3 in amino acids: CASSLQGLIDEQFF. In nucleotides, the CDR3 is TGTGCCAGCAGCTTGCAGGGGTTAATCGATGAGCAGTTCTTC.

This CDR3 is CSVEGGGSDTQYF. The CDR3 bases are TGCAGCGTTGAAGGGGGGGGGTCGGATACGCAGTATTTT. The rearrangement joins TRBV29-1 to TRBJ2-3, with TRBD2 matching 7 bases. This CDR3 spans 13 amino acids. Germline values: CDR1 SQVTM, CDR2 ANQGSEA. V shed 1 base and J 6 bases; nucleotides not matched to a gene: 4.